This passage covers 13 T cell receptor beta chains from one sample sequenced in a study of OX40 agonist ivuxolimab in advanced cancers. Libraries were made using the immunoSEQ multiplex PCR assay. The table was pulled from immuneACCESS by TCRdb, which kept in-frame rearrangements only. Such tables lose some clones; where checked, under half of the loss comes from unresolved V genes, and the rest has no known cause. The sample data list tens of thousands of clones, and 70% to 90% of these were observed just once. 18% of the sample comes from the top ten. The specimen comprised CD4+ or CD8+ T cells sorted from blood, sampled in a trial of the OX40 agonist ivuxolimab. The receptors come from an adult with an advanced solid tumor such as melanoma, head and neck, liver or kidney cancer.

The CDR3 is CASSLGGGRALDEQFF. The CDR3 DNA sequence: TGTGCCAGCAGCTTAGGTGGCGGGAGGGCCTTGGATGAGCAGTTCTTC. The V gene is TRBV7-6, the J gene TRBJ2-1; 9 bases are shared with TRBD2. This CDR3 has 16 residues. V shed 1 base, J shed 8 bases, and the junction held 9 bases outside the gene matches. The germline gives CDR1 SGHVS, CDR2 FNYEAQ.

The rearrangement links TRBV6-4 to TRBJ2-3; TRBD2 matches 12 bases. The germline V gene encodes CDR1 MRHNA and CDR2 SNTAGT. The V and J ends lost 5 bases and 4 bases, in that order; junction bases with no gene match: 7. This CDR3 is 16 amino acids long. As DNA, the CDR3 is TGTGCCAGCAGTTCCGCCCTAGCGGGAGGGCCAGATACGCAGTATTTT. It encodes CASSSALAGGPDTQYF.

The chain has TRBV7-2 and TRBJ1-1; perhaps TRBD1 as D (5 bases). This CDR3 region has 15 residues. CDR1 and CDR2 (germline): SGHTA, FQGNSA. The V gene lost 2 bases and the J gene lost 2 bases, with 12 bases spanning the gap. CDR3 residues: CASSLLEWGNTEAFF. The CDR3, as DNA: TGTGCCAGCAGCTTATTGGAGTGGGGCAACACTGAAGCTTTCTTT.

The rearrangement links TRBV19 to TRBJ2-3, with 12 bases matching TRBD2. Per the germline V gene, CDR1 is LNHDA and CDR2 is SQIVND (reference sequence). With 0 bases clipped from V and 1 base from J, the junction kept 11 bases outside the gene matches. CDR3 size: 20 residues. The CDR3: CASSIDLWLAGGPGTDTQYF. Here the CDR3 DNA reads TGTGCCAGTAGTATAGATCTATGGCTAGCGGGAGGGCCAGGCACAGATACGCAGTATTTT.

The V call is TRBV7-9, the J call TRBJ2-5; a weak D match, TRBD2 (6 bases). Germline V gene data show CDR1 as SEHNR and CDR2 as FQNEAQ (reference sequence). V was pared by 0 bases and J by 2 bases, with 10 bases between. This CDR3 comprises 15 residues. CDR3 in amino acids: CASSLAHREQETQYF. CDR3 bases: TGTGCCAGCAGCTTAGCGCACCGGGAGCAAGAGACCCAGTACTTC.

The table lists this clone with a count of one. The chain links TRBV7-8 to TRBJ2-1, with 8 bases lining up with TRBD2. The trim removed 2 bases at V and 6 bases at J, leaving 9 bases unmatched. The CDR3 spans 16 residues. In germline, CDR1 is SGHVS, CDR2 FQNEAQ. The CDR3 nucleotides are TGTGCCAGCAGCTTACTGAGCGGGAGAACGGGCAATGAGCAGTTCTTC. This sequence encodes CASSLLSGRTGNEQFF.

On this clone itself: The same CDR3 is also encoded by other DNA sequences in this sample. This chain joins TRBV4-2 and TRBJ2-7, with D possibly TRBD1 on 6 matching bases. CDR1 is LGHNA and CDR2 is YNFKEQ in the germline V gene. V was pared by 4 bases and J by 3 bases, with 13 bases between. CDR3 length: 14 amino acids. In nucleotides, the CDR3 is TGTGCCAGCAGCCCCCCGACAGGAAGCTACGAGCAGTACTTC. Translation: CASSPPTGSYEQYF.

This clone was recorded only once. The rearrangement joins TRBV4-1 to TRBJ2-7; 7 nucleotides agree with TRBD2. J lost 3 bases, V lost 4 bases, and 6 bases had no gene match. Germline CDR1 MGHRA, CDR2 YSYEKL. The CDR3 has 14 residues. Written as DNA, the CDR3 is TGCGCCAGCAGCCGAGAGGGACTAAGCTACGAGCAGTACTTC. Protein: CASSREGLSYEQYF.

The count of this clone is one. The CDR3 loop reads CASSQGWDFTEAFF. The DNA of the CDR3 is TGTGCCAGCAGTCAAGGGTGGGATTTCACTGAAGCTTTCTTT. J is TRBJ1-1 and V is TRBV28, with D unclear. Germline V lookup: CDR1 MDHEN, CDR2 SYDVKM. This CDR3 region has 14 residues. Trimming removed 5 bases from V and 4 bases from J, with 14 bases in between.

V usage is TRBV7-8 and J usage is TRBJ2-2; D uncertain. The CDR3 is made up of 15 amino acids. In germline, CDR1 is SGHVS, CDR2 FQNEAQ. The V and J ends lost 5 bases and 0 bases respectively, with 10 bases between them. Written as DNA, the CDR3 is TGTGCCAGCAGCCCCACTTGGGCGAACACCGGGGAGCTGTTTTTT. Translating gives CASSPTWANTGELFF.

This clone was recorded only once. This sequence joins TRBV19 and TRBJ2-1; 14 nucleotides line up with TRBD2. The V segment lost 5 bases and the J segment 6 bases; nucleotides outside the gene matches: 3. This CDR3 is built from 15 residues. Germline-derived CDR1 and CDR2 are LNHDA and SQIVND (reference sequence). This CDR3 reads CASSFGTSGSNEQFF. The CDR3 nucleotides read TGTGCCAGTAGTTTCGGGACTAGCGGGAGCAATGAGCAGTTCTTC. Based on the CDR3 plus reference TRBV19 and TRBJ2-1, the full variable domain is DGGITQSPKYLFRKEGQNVTLSCEQNLNHDAMYWYRQDPGQGLRLIYYSQIVNDFQKGDIAEGYSVSREKKESFPLTVTSAQKNPTAFYLCASSFGTSGSNEQFFGPGTRLTVL.

This clone was counted a single time. This sequence joins TRBV4-2 and TRBJ1-4, with 7 bases lining up with TRBD1. This CDR3 comprises 16 residues. The germline V gene encodes CDR1 LGHNA and CDR2 YNFKEQ. The V segment lost 0 bases and the J segment 8 bases; nucleotides outside the gene matches: 9. CDR3 coding DNA: TGTGCCAGCAGCCAAGATCTATGGCAGGGGGGAGAAAAACTGTTTTTT. Translating gives CASSQDLWQGGEKLFF.

This clone was recorded only once. V gene TRBV10-1 combines with J gene TRBJ2-1; a possible D gene is TRBD1 (6 bases). Germline values: CDR1 WNHNN, CDR2 SYGVQD (reference sequence). There are 16 residues in the CDR3. Between the trimmed V and J ends, which lost 4 bases and 3 bases, there was a span of 16 bases. CDR3 nucleotides: TGCGCCAGCAGTGGGGGCCGACAGGTCCTCTACAATGAGCAGTTCTTC. Protein sequence: CASSGGRQVLYNEQFF.